These 20 T cell receptor beta chains originate from one sample sequenced in a study of blood T cell repertoires in COVID-19. Using immunoSEQ multiplex PCR, the repertoire was profiled, and TCRdb retains in-frame clones only, with some absent. Of about 39,000 clones in the sample, roughly 80% were seen once. Sequenced input: peripheral blood. These receptors all stem from a man aged 60 to 75 in a cohort sampled during active COVID-19.

This rearrangement joins TRBV7-2 to TRBJ2-2; D is unclear. CDR1 is SGHTA, CDR2 FQGNSA, per germline. V was pared by 5 bases and J by 0 bases, with 10 bases between. The CDR3 covers 15 residues. CDR3 protein: CASSQPSTNTGELFF. As DNA, the CDR3 is TGTGCCAGCAGCCAACCCTCTACGAACACCGGGGAGCTGTTTTTT.

Only a few counts were recorded for this clone. The gene calls are TRBV3-1 (or the pseudogene TRBV3-2) and TRBJ1-6; D is unresolved. Germline-derived CDR1 and CDR2 are LGHDT and YNNKEL (reference sequence). This CDR3 contains 12 residues. V was cut by 6 bases and J by 13 bases, with 13 bases left in between. CDR3 in DNA: TGTGCCAGCAGACCTCCGGGAGGTCCCCTCCACTTT. Translation gives CASRPPGGPLHF.

The V gene is TRBV11-2, the J gene TRBJ2-7, with D perhaps TRBD1 (5 bases). Germline V gives CDR1 SGHAT, CDR2 FQNNGV. CDR3 length: 13 residues. Trimming left V 5 bases short and J 3 bases short, with 11 bases between. The DNA of the CDR3 is TGTGCCAGCAGCCGACAGCCGATCTACGAGCAGTACTTC. This sequence encodes CASSRQPIYEQYF.

This clone was found a few times. The chain employs TRBV4-3 and TRBJ1-6; 7 nucleotides match TRBD1. J gave up 9 bases and V 1 base, and 9 bases lay outside the gene matches. The CDR3 is made up of 16 amino acids. Germline V gene data show CDR1 as LGHNA and CDR2 as YSLEER. CDR3 sequence reads: CASSQAPTGDGSPLHF. The CDR3 coding sequence is TGCGCCAGCAGCCAAGCGCCTACAGGGGATGGTTCACCCCTCCACTTT.

The CDR3 DNA is TGTGCCAGCAGTCGCAGGGGTTACGGCAATCAGCCCCAGCATTTT. Translation: CASSRRGYGNQPQHF. The chain carries TRBV28 and TRBJ1-5, with a possible D match to TRBD1 (6 bases). Germline loops: CDR1 MDHEN, CDR2 SYDVKM. There are 15 residues in the CDR3. The V end was cut by 5 bases, the J end by 2 bases, with 13 bases between.

The gene calls are TRBV19 and TRBJ1-5, with D maybe TRBD1 (6 bases). This CDR3 region has 14 residues. V was trimmed by 2 bases and J by 1 base, leaving 6 bases between them. CDR1 LNHDA and CDR2 SQIVND come from the germline V gene (reference sequence). The CDR3 DNA is TGTGCCAGTAGTATACAGGGGAGCAATCAGCCCCAGCATTTT. Translating gives CASSIQGSNQPQHF. The complete variable domain, with remaining parts taken from reference TRBV19 and TRBJ1-5, reads DGGITQSPKYLFRKEGQNVTLSCEQNLNHDAMYWYRQDPGQGLRLIYYSQIVNDFQKGDIAEGYSVSREKKESFPLTVTSAQKNPTAFYLCASSIQGSNQPQHFGDGTRLSIL.

V gene TRBV5-1 combines with J gene TRBJ2-2, with 8 bases aligning to TRBD1. V lost 4 bases to trimming and J lost 8 bases; unmatched junction nucleotides: 13. CDR1 and CDR2 from the germline V gene are SGHRS and YFSETQ. This CDR3 contains 16 residues. The CDR3 protein is CASSQGALPIMGELFF. The CDR3 DNA follows: TGCGCCAGCAGCCAGGGGGCCTTACCGATAATGGGGGAGCTGTTTTTT.

As regards this clone: Distinct nucleotide sequences in the sample also encode this CDR3. This sequence joins TRBV12-3 or TRBV12-4 and TRBJ1-1; D remains unclear. The CDR3 runs 13 residues. V dropped 3 bases and J dropped 0 bases, with 5 bases sitting between them. The CDR3 protein is CASSLRVNTEAFF. The CDR3 nucleotides read TGTGCCAGCAGTTTGCGTGTGAACACTGAAGCTTTCTTT.

This clone appeared once. V and J are TRBV7-2 and TRBJ2-5, with D possibly matching TRBD2 (5 bases). The germline gives CDR1 SGHTA, CDR2 FQGNSA. The CDR3 spans 13 residues. The germline V and J ends were trimmed by 3 bases and 3 bases, with 8 bases remaining between them. CDR3 DNA: TGTGCCAGCAGCTTTGGACTTAAAGAGACCCAGTACTTC. Amino acids: CASSFGLKETQYF.

The V call is TRBV11-2, the J call TRBJ1-1; perhaps TRBD1 as D (6 bases). The germline V gene has CDR1 SGHAT and CDR2 FQNNGV. The CDR3 totals 13 residues. Trimming stripped 8 bases from V and 1 base from J, with 11 bases between. The CDR3 reads CASGQDRNTEAFF. The CDR3 DNA reads as TGTGCCAGCGGCCAGGACAGGAACACTGAAGCTTTCTTT.

V usage is TRBV5-4 and J usage is TRBJ2-3; 7 bases map to TRBD1. This CDR3 has 14 amino acids. Unmatched junction bases numbered 10, after V lost 4 bases and J lost 8 bases. Germline assignment: CDR1 SGHNT and CDR2 YYREEE (reference sequence). CDR3 loop: CASSHGTAQGTQYF. Here the CDR3 DNA reads TGTGCCAGCAGCCACGGGACAGCCCAGGGTACGCAGTATTTT.

The chain couples TRBV10-1 to TRBJ2-3; D unclear. Germline-derived CDR1 and CDR2 are WNHNN and SYGVQD (reference sequence). This CDR3 region has 14 residues. The V and J ends lost 3 bases and 2 bases respectively, with 9 bases between them. In nucleotides, the CDR3 is TGCGCCAGCAGTGATAGCTACCCCACAGATACGCAGTATTTT. This codes for CASSDSYPTDTQYF.

This rearrangement joins TRBV5-4 to TRBJ2-3, with TRBD1 as a possible D gene (6 bases). Germline lookup yields CDR1 SGHNT and CDR2 YYREEE (reference sequence). Trimming cost V 2 bases and J 3 bases, with 13 bases left between them. This CDR3 has 15 residues. CDR3 coding DNA: TGTGCCAGCAGCTTAGGTTACCAGGGGACAGATACGCAGTATTTT. It yields the protein CASSLGYQGTDTQYF.

This chain uses TRBV28 with TRBJ2-4, with D unresolved. CDR1 MDHEN and CDR2 SYDVKM come from the germline V gene. CDR3 length: 14 residues. V lost 3 bases and J lost 2, with 8 bases in between. CDR3 residues: CASSLGATKNIQYF. In nucleotides, the CDR3 is TGTGCCAGCAGTTTGGGCGCGACCAAAAACATTCAGTACTTC.

The chain combines TRBV5-4 with TRBJ2-3, with TRBD1 matching over 7 bases. CDR1 is SGHNT and CDR2 is YYREEE in the germline V gene (reference sequence). The V gene end was trimmed by 0 bases and the J gene end by 1 base; junction bases not matched to a gene: 2. CDR3 length: 15 amino acids. The CDR3 is CASSLGGGGTDTQYF. CDR3 bases: TGTGCCAGCAGCTTGGGAGGGGGCGGCACAGATACGCAGTATTTT.

This clone showed up just once. The rearrangement joins TRBV28 to TRBJ2-2, with 7 nucleotides matching TRBD2. J gave up 6 bases and V 6 bases, and 13 bases lay outside the gene matches. CDR1 and CDR2 (germline): MDHEN, SYDVKM. CDR3 length: 16 amino acids. The CDR3 DNA sequence: TGTGCCAGCAGACCCCCCCCGGGAGGAGGGGCCGGGGAGCTGTTTTTT. This encodes CASRPPPGGGAGELFF.

The gene calls are TRBV4-2 and TRBJ1-5; D not certain. V lost 0 bases and J lost 1, with 7 bases in between. The germline gives CDR1 LGHNA, CDR2 YNFKEQ. This CDR3 spans 15 amino acids. The CDR3 is CASSQDELSNQPQHF. The CDR3 DNA reads as TGTGCCAGCAGCCAAGATGAGCTGAGCAATCAGCCCCAGCATTTT.

This clone has a handful of counts. The V and J genes are TRBV28 and TRBJ1-1; no clear D gene. Germline CDR1 MDHEN, CDR2 SYDVKM. V dropped 2 bases and J dropped 1 base, with 11 bases sitting between them. CDR3 size: 15 residues. The CDR3, as DNA: TGTGCCAGCAGTTTAGCAGCCTCAGGGAACACTGAAGCTTTCTTT. It codes for CASSLAASGNTEAFF.

This chain connects TRBV19 to TRBJ1-2; D uncertain. Germline CDR1 reads LNHDA; CDR2 reads SQIVND (reference sequence). The CDR3 spans 15 residues. Trimming removed 9 bases at V and 0 bases at J, with 17 bases between. The CDR3 bases are TGTGCCAGAAGGAATTACGAGGGTCCTAACTATGGCTACACCTTC. Translated, it gives CARRNYEGPNYGYTF.

The chain carries TRBV10-2 and TRBJ2-7, with 14 bases identical to TRBD2. Losses at the gene ends were 9 bases for V and 2 bases for J; bases not matched to a gene: 9. The CDR3 loop spans 16 amino acids. Germline CDR1 and CDR2: WSHSY and SAAADI. For the CDR3, the DNA is TGCGCCAGGGGACTAGCGGGGGCCCCGACCGCCTACGAGCAGTACTTC. Translating gives CARGLAGAPTAYEQYF.